This record concerns one T cell receptor (beta chain) sequence. A read error may produce the germline difference seen at one junction end. This sample is drawn from a study of blood T cell repertoires in COVID-19. This CDR3 has 12 amino acids. Germline V gene sequence: CDR1 GTSNPN, CDR2 SVGIG (reference sequence). Authors' methods: Amplification from reference gene primers served as the basis for estimated nucleated cell counts. Clones were read by immunoSEQ multiplex PCR, and TCRdb kept only the in-frame ones, dropping some. V and J calls and clone size are copied from that table; D and trimming were computed from the DNA. The sample contains 150,000 to 200,000 clones, about 89% of which appear only once.

This clonotype was sampled from a man aged 55 to 70 with acute or convalescent COVID-19. The chain links TRBV30 to TRBJ1-2; D gene unclear. The sequenced sample was peripheral blood. The CDR3 region is CASRGNNYDYTF. The CDR3 DNA follows: TGTGCCAGCCGAGGGAATAACTATGACTACACCTTC.